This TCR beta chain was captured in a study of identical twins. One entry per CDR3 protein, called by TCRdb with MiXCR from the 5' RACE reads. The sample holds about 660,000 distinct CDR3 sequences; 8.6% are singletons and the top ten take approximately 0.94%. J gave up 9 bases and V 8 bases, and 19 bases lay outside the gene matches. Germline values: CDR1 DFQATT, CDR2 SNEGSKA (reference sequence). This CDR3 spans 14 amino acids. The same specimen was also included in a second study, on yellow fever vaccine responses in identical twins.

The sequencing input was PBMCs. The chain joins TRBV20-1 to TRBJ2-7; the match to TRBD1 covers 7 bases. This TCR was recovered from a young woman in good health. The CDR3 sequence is CSFYVGARGKRQYF. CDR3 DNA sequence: TGCAGTTTCTACGTGGGGGCCAGGGGGAAAAGGCAGTACTTC.